This record looks at one T cell receptor (beta chain) sequence and its context. The junction differs from germline at one of its ends, possibly a read error. Using immunoSEQ multiplex PCR, the repertoire was profiled, and TCRdb retains in-frame clones only, with some absent. The sample lists nearly 750,000 clones, roughly two thirds seen once, with approximately 1.8% in the top ten. Germline V CDR1 and CDR2: KGHSH, LQKENI. This CDR3 contains 15 residues. The data are from a study of shared clonotypes between healthy human individuals. Study at large: Plates per donor: three CD4 naive, three CD4 memory, two CD8 naive, one CD8 memory.

A CD45RA-negative memory subset and a CD45RA+ naive subset were separated from the CD4+ cells. The material sequenced was memory CD4+ T cells sorted from blood. Specified subset: CD45RA-negative fraction. The rearrangement links TRBV18 to TRBJ1-4; D may be TRBD1 (6 bases). This receptor was identified in a woman in her 30s in good health. The CDR3 loop is CASSPQGGTNEKLFF. The CDR3 region has the DNA TGTGCCAGCTCTCCACAGGGAGGAACTAATGAAAAACTGTTTTTT.